This T cell receptor (beta chain) was sequenced for a study of blood T cell repertoires in COVID-19. About the research overall: Acute-phase and convalescent COVID-19 samples originated in the United States, Italy and Spain. PBMCs, B-cell-depleted T cells, or T cells were the source of the cDNA or gDNA that made up the material.

Participants reported their clinical history, and cohort assignment relied on those reports. Symptom resolution, clearance, or two negative PCRs marked the recovered donors of Cohort 3. The germline V gene encodes CDR1 MGHRA and CDR2 YSYEKL. The V end lost 4 bases, the J end lost 2 bases, and 13 bases lay between the germline ends. The CDR3 has 15 residues. The assay was immunoSEQ multiplex PCR, and TCRdb's table has in-frame clones only and misses some. The sample includes about 370,000 clones, 75% to 90% of them seen just once. This TCR derives from a man in his late teens or twenties who had recovered from COVID-19. The chain combines TRBV4-1 with TRBJ2-3; tentatively, D is TRBD1 (6 bases). Sequencing was performed on PBMCs or T cells enriched from blood (not recorded which). The CDR3 sequence is CASSRTPGDTDTQYF. The CDR3 nucleotides are TGCGCCAGCAGCCGTACCCCAGGGGACACAGATACGCAGTATTTT.